Given below is one TCR beta chain in context. Its antigen remains unknown. The data stem from a study of cytomegalovirus exposure and HLA in healthy donors. General study points: Versus the approximately 720-donor mean, an Asian-associated ancestry cluster reportedly showed fewer N-insertions in a later analysis. A link between a missense DCLRE1C variant and TCR beta V- and J-gene trimming emerged from a later analysis. The authors assumed roughly uniform sequencing depth across donors for presence/absence analyses.

The V gene lost 0 bases and the J gene lost 4 bases, with 9 bases spanning the gap. CDR1 and CDR2 from the germline V gene are LNHNV and YYDKDF (reference sequence). The CDR3 length is 14 residues. With 60 Vbeta and 13 Jbeta primers, the PCR was carried out. The repertoire was sequenced with immunoSEQ multiplex PCR; TCRdb's copy has only in-frame clones and lacks some. The record lists around 140,000 clones, of which the ten most abundant hold 1.5% to 1.9%. The sequencing input was PBMCs. V is TRBV15 and J is TRBJ1-1; a weak D match, TRBD1 (5 bases). This clonotype was sampled from a woman aged 40 to 50 in good health and CMV-seronegative. The CDR3 here is CATSRDLGGTEAFF. DNA for the CDR3: TGTGCCACCAGCAGAGATCTGGGGGGCACTGAAGCTTTCTTT.